This is a list of T cell receptor beta chains from one sample in a study of beta chain features in type 1 diabetes. The method was immunoSEQ multiplex PCR; TCRdb's version includes in-frame clones alone and lacks a portion of them. This table holds 150,000 to 200,000 clones, roughly 59% found once. Input material: naive CD4+ T cells from blood. Source of these receptors: a man aged 30 to 45 with type 1 diabetes. Each CDR3 is given with its conserved first and last residue.

J gene,V gene,CDR3 protein
TRBJ2-5,TRBV11-2,CASSPINTGEETQYF
TRBJ2-5,TRBV29-1,CSVERSGKETQYF
TRBJ2-7,TRBV30,CAWSVGGDGYEQYF
TRBJ2-3,TRBV9,CASSASSGGPDTQYF
TRBJ2-3,TRBV5-1,CASSSGLAGLSTDTQYF
TRBJ2-5,TRBV18,CASSPPRLAVGETQYF
TRBJ2-3,TRBV11-2,CASTTSGGTDTQYF
TRBJ2-5,TRBV9,CASSVAGSLETQYF
TRBJ2-1,TRBV11-2,CASSLISGGTNEQFF
TRBJ1-4,TRBV30,CAWSPDRVWSEKLFF
TRBJ1-5,TRBV30,CAWSSRGLQPQHF
TRBJ2-5,TRBV9,CASSVASRGETQYF
TRBJ2-2,TRBV29-1,CSVLHLNTGELFF
TRBJ2-1,TRBV4-3,CASSQRPRQADEQFF
TRBJ2-1,TRBV27,CASYKSLAGNNEQFF
TRBJ2-7,TRBV30,CAWSNDRGLAHEQYF
TRBJ2-1,TRBV7-9,CASSPQGAYNEQFF
TRBJ2-3,TRBV29-1,CSVENPATVQYF
TRBJ2-1,TRBV18,CASTPPDSYNEQFF
TRBJ2-1,TRBV9,CASSGYNEQFF
TRBJ1-1,TRBV30,CAWSVWGTEAFF
TRBJ2-1,TRBV7-6,CASSFGTGNSNEQFF
TRBJ2-7,TRBV28,CASSIVRGTYEQYF
TRBJ2-1,TRBV11-2,CASSSGPRDEQFF
TRBJ2-1,TRBV5-1,CASRSVGGTALNEQFF
TRBJ1-4,TRBV5-4,CASSDSALETNEKLFF
TRBJ2-3,TRBV9,CASSPDLDTQYF
TRBJ1-2,TRBV13,CASSLEQGAYGYTF
TRBJ2-5,TRBV29-1,CSVEEGGETQYF
TRBJ2-3,TRBV7-2,CASSLRLAGITDKPYF
TRBJ1-6,TRBV7-9,CASSPRQGADSPLHF
TRBJ2-7,TRBV7-9,CASTLAGSEQYF
TRBJ2-3,TRBV9,CASSVGTGKDTQYF
TRBJ2-7,TRBV27,CASSSLRTEVYEQYF
TRBJ1-1,TRBV7-9,CASSLMTGNTEAFF
TRBJ1-6,TRBV10-3,CATGAGGSPLHF
TRBJ1-3,TRBV10-1,CASTWADTIYF
TRBJ1-1,TRBV11-2,CASSPDHLNTEAFF